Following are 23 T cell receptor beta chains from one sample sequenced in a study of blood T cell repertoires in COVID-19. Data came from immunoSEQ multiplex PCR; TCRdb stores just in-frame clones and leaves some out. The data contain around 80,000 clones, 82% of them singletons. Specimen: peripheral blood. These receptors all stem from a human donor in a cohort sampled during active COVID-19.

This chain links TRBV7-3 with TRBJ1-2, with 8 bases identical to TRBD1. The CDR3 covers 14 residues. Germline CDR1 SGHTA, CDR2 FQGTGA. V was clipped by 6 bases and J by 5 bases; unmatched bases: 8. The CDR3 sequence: CASRPDRGGYGYTF. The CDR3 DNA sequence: TGTGCCAGCAGACCAGACAGGGGCGGGTATGGCTACACCTTC.

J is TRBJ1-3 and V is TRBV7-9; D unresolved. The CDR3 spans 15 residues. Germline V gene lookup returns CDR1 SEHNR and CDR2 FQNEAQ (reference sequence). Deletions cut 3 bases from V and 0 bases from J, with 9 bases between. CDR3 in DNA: TGTGCCAGCAGCTTTGGGCAGCACTCTGGAAACACCATATATTTT. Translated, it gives CASSFGQHSGNTIYF.

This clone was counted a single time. DNA for the CDR3: TGTGCCAGCAGCCAAGGCAGGGGTACCCACCAAGAGACCCAGTACTTC. Its protein is CASSQGRGTHQETQYF. This chain connects TRBV14 to TRBJ2-5; tentatively, D is TRBD1 (6 bases). Trimming removed 1 base at V and 0 bases at J, with 12 bases between. This CDR3 has 16 amino acids. Germline-derived CDR1 and CDR2 are SGHDN and FVKESK. Full variable domain (remainder filled in from reference TRBV14 and TRBJ2-5): EAGVTQFPSHSVIEKGQTVTLRCDPISGHDNLYWYRRVMGKEIKFLLHFVKESKQDESGMPNNRFLAERTGGTYSTLKVQPAELEDSGVYFCASSQGRGTHQETQYFGPGTRLLVL.

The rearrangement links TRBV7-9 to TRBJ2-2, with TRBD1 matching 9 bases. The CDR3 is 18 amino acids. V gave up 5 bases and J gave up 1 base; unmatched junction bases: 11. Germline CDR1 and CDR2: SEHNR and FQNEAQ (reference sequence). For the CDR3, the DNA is TGTGCCAGCAGCCCCGGGACAGGGAAGGTGAGGAACACCGGGGAGCTGTTTTTT. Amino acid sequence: CASSPGTGKVRNTGELFF.

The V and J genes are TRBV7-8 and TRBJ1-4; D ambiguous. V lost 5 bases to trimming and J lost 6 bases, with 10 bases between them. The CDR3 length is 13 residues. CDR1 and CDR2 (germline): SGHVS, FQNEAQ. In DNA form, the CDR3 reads TGTGCCAGCAGCCCTAGGATGGATGAAAAACTGTTTTTT. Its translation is CASSPRMDEKLFF. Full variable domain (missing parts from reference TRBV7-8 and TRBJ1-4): GAGVSQSPRYKVAKRGQDVALRCDPISGHVSLFWYQQALGQGPEFLTYFQNEAQLDKSGLPSDRFFAERPEGSVSTLKIQRTQQEDSAVYLCASSPRMDEKLFFGSGTQLSVL.

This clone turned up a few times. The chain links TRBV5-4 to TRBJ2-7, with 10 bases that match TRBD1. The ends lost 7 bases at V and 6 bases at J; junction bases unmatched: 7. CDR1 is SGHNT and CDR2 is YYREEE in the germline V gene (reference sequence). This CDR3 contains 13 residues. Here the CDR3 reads CASPKRDRGEQYF. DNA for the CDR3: TGTGCCAGCCCTAAGAGGGACAGGGGCGAGCAGTACTTC.

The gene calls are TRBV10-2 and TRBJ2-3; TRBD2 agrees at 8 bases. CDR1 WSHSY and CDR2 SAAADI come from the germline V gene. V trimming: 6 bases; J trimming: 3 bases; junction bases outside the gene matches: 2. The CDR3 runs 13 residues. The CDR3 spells CASSGGDTDTQYF. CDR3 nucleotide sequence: TGCGCCAGCAGCGGGGGGGATACAGATACGCAGTATTTT.

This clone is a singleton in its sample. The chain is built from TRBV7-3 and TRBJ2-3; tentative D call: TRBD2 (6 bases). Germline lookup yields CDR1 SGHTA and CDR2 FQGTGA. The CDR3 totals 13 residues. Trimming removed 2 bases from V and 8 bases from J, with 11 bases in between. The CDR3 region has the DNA TGTGCCAGCAGCTTAGGGGGAGGTAGTACGCAGTATTTT. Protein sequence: CASSLGGGSTQYF. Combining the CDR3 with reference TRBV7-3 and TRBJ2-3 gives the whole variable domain GAGVSQTPSNKVTEKGKYVELRCDPISGHTALYWYRQSLGQGPEFLIYFQGTGAADDSGLPNDRFFAVRPEGSVSTLKIQRTERGDSAVYLCASSLGGGSTQYFGPGTRLTVL.

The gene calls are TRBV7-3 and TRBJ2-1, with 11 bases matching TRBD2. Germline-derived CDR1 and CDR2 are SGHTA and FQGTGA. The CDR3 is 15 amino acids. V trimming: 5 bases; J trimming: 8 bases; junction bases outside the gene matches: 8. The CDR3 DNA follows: TGTGCCAGCAGCCACACTAGCGGGGGCCACTATGAGCAGTTCTTC. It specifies CASSHTSGGHYEQFF.

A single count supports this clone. The CDR3 reads CAIRSGTGGETQYF. The CDR3 bases are TGTGCCATCAGGTCAGGGACAGGGGGAGAGACCCAGTACTTC. This chain connects TRBV10-3 to TRBJ2-5; 11 positions match TRBD1. With V trimmed by 6 bases and J by 4 bases, 4 bases remained unmatched. CDR1 ENHRY and CDR2 SYGVKD come from the germline V gene. The CDR3 has 14 residues.

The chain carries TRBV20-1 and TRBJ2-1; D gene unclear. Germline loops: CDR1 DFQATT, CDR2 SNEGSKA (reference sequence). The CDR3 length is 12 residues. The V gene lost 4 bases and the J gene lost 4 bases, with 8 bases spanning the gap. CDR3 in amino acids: CSATDGYNEQFF. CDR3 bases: TGCAGTGCTACTGACGGGTACAATGAGCAGTTCTTC.

CDR3 nucleotide sequence: TGTGCCTGGACGGAGACAGGGTTGGAGCCCCAGCATTTT. Translation gives CAWTETGLEPQHF. The V and J genes are TRBV30 and TRBJ1-5; TRBD1 matches at 7 bases. The CDR3 has 13 amino acids. Per germline, CDR1 GTSNPN and CDR2 SVGIG (reference sequence). V was pared by 4 bases and J by 8 bases, with 8 bases of the junction left unmatched. The variable domain in full, completed from reference TRBV30 and TRBJ1-5, reads SQTIHQWPATLVQPVGSPLSLECTVEGTSNPNLYWYRQAAGRGLQLLFYSVGIGQISSEVPQNLSASRPQDRQFILSSKKLLLSDSGFYLCAWTETGLEPQHFGDGTRLSIL.

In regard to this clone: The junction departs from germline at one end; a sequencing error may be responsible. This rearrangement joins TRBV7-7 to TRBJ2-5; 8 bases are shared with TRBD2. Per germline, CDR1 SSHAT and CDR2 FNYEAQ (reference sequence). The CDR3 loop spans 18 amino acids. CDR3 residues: CASSQTRGVAGNQETQYF. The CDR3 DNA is TGTGCTAGCAGCCAAACCCGTGGGGTAGCGGGGAACCAAGAGACCCAGTACTTC.

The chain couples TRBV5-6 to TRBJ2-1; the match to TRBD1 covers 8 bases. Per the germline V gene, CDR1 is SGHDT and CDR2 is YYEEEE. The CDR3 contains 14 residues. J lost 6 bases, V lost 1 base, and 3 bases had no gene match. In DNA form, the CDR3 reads TGTGCCAGCAGCTTGCGCAGGGGGCGCAATGAGCAGTTCTTC. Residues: CASSLRRGRNEQFF.

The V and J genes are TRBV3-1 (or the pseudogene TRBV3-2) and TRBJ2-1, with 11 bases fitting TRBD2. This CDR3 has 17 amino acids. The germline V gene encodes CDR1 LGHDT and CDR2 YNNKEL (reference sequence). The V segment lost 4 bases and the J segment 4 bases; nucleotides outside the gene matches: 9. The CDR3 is CASSPLQGLAEYNEQFF. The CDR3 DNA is TGTGCCAGCAGCCCCCTCCAGGGACTAGCGGAATACAATGAGCAGTTCTTC.

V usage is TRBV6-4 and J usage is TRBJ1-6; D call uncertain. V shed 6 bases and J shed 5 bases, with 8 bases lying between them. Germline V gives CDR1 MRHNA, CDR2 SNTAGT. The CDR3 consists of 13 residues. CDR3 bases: TGTGCCAGCAGGCAAGGAGATAATTCACCCCTCCACTTT. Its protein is CASRQGDNSPLHF.

The CDR3 DNA sequence: TGTGCCAGCAGCAAAACAGGGGGCAGAGAGACCCAGTACTTC. Translation gives CASSKTGGRETQYF. This chain joins TRBV3-1 (or the pseudogene TRBV3-2) and TRBJ2-5; 9 nucleotides line up with TRBD1. Germline lookup yields CDR1 LGHDT and CDR2 YNNKEL (reference sequence). After removal of 5 bases from V and 4 bases from J, the junction contained 5 bases not matched to a gene. The CDR3 consists of 14 residues.

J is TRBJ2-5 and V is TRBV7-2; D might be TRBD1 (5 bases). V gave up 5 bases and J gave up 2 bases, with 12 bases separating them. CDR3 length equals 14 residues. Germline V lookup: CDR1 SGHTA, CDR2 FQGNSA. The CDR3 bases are TGTGCCAGCAGCCCTACAGGATATCAAGAGACCCAGTACTTC. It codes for CASSPTGYQETQYF.

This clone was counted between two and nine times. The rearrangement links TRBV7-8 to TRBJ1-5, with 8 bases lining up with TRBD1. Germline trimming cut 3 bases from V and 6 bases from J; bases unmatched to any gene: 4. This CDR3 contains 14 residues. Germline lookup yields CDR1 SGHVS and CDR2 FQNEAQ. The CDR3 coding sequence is TGTGCCAGCAGCTTTGACAGGGGCAGTCAGCCCCAGCATTTT. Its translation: CASSFDRGSQPQHF.

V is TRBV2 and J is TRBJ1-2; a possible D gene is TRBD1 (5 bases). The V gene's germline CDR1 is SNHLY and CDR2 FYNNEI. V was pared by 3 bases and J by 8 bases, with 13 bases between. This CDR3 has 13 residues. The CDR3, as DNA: TGTGCCAGCAGTGAGCGCAGGGAGGAGGGCTACACCTTC. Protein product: CASSERREEGYTF.

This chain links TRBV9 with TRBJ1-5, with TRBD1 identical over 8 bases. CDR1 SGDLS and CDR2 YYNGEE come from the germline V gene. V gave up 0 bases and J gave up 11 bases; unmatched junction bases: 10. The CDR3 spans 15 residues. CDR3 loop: CASSVGATGGKAQHF. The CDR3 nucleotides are TGTGCCAGCAGCGTAGGGGCTACAGGGGGAAAAGCCCAGCATTTT.

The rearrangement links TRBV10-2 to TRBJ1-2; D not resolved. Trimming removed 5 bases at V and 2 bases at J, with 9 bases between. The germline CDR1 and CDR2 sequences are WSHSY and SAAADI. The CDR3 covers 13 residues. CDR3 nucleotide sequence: TGCGCCAGCAGTCCGACGGAGAACTATGGCTACACCTTC. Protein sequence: CASSPTENYGYTF.

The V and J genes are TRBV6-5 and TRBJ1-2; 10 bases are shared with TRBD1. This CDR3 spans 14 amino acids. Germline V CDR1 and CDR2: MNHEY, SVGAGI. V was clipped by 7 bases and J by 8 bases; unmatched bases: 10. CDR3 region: CASTSTGGAGGYTF. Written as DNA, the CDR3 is TGTGCCAGCACTTCGACAGGGGGCGCGGGAGGCTACACCTTC.